This T cell receptor beta chain appears in the sequencing data of a study of T cell changes during pregnancy in multiple sclerosis. Germline V gives CDR1 MNHNS, CDR2 SASEGT. The CDR3 contains 13 residues. The V and J ends lost 1 base and 8 bases respectively, with 12 bases between them. The repertoire was sequenced with immunoSEQ multiplex PCR; TCRdb's copy has only in-frame clones and lacks some. This sample yields some 42,000 clones, of which roughly 87% are seen a single time; roughly 0.87% belongs to the top ten. This receptor was identified in a female donor with multiple sclerosis, enrolled in a pregnancy study. The chain recombines TRBV6-1 with TRBJ2-7; D might be TRBD2 (5 bases). The sample was CD4+ T cells from peripheral blood mononuclear cells, taken after pregnancy. The CDR3 protein is CASSEDSEGQQYF. The CDR3, as DNA: TGTGCCAGCAGTGAAGATAGTGAGGGCCAGCAGTACTTC.